These T cell receptor beta chains were read from a single sample in a study of blood T cell repertoires in COVID-19. Produced via immunoSEQ multiplex PCR; TCRdb's table is partial and in-frame only. The data hold around 110,000 clones, with about 80% observed a single time. Input material: peripheral blood. These receptors originate from an older man with active or convalescent COVID-19. The CDR3 runs from the conserved cysteine through the conserved F or W. A D gene is named only where the DNA matches it firmly. The size field is filled for only some rows; it gives once, few, many or a size class.

J | D | size | V | CDR3 | DNA
TRBJ1-1 | TRBD1 | NA | TRBV6-5 | CASTQTGMNTEAFF | TGTGCCAGCACCCAGACAGGGATGAACACTGAAGCTTTCTTT
TRBJ2-7 | NA | NA | TRBV14 | CASSPTTGRDRSYEQYF | TGTGCCAGCAGCCCCACGACTGGGCGGGACCGATCCTACGAGCAGTACTTC
TRBJ2-5 | TRBD1 | NA | TRBV5-4 | CASSPGQGAFETQYF | TGTGCCAGCAGCCCGGGACAGGGGGCTTTCGAGACCCAGTACTTC
TRBJ1-1 | NA | NA | TRBV20-1 | CSASSQGWNTEAFF | TGCAGTGCTAGTAGCCAGGGTTGGAACACTGAAGCTTTCTTT
TRBJ1-5 | NA | few | TRBV6-1 | CASSEAVAGLGQPQHF | TGTGCCAGCAGTGAAGCGGTGGCAGGGTTGGGTCAGCCCCAGCATTTT
TRBJ2-1 | TRBD2 | NA | TRBV3-1/TRBV3-2 | CASSRLAGTHEQFF | TGTGCCAGCAGTCGACTAGCGGGAACCCATGAGCAGTTCTTC
TRBJ2-7 | NA | NA | TRBV4-1 | CASSPRMGAVTYEQYF | TGCGCCAGCAGCCCAAGGATGGGGGCCGTAACCTACGAGCAGTACTTC
TRBJ1-1 | TRBD1 | NA | TRBV7-2 | CASSPIQGAWAEAFF | TGTGCCAGCAGCCCAATACAGGGGGCCTGGGCTGAAGCTTTCTTT
TRBJ1-2 | NA | once | TRBV7-9 | CASSLEDSYGYTF | TGTGCCAGCAGCTTAGAGGACTCCTACGGCTACACCTTC
TRBJ1-1 | NA | once | TRBV5-1 | CASRLEGEAFF | TGCGCCAGCAGACTGGAGGGTGAAGCTTTCTTT
TRBJ1-1 | TRBD1 | NA | TRBV25-1 | CASRGRGLGNTEAFF | TGTGCCAGCAGGGGAAGGGGGCTAGGGAACACTGAAGCTTTCTTT
TRBJ1-3 | NA | NA | TRBV7-2 | CASSLAQGSGNTIYF | TGTGCCAGCAGCTTAGCGCAGGGCTCTGGAAACACCATATATTTT
TRBJ2-1 | TRBD2 | NA | TRBV3-1/TRBV3-2 | CASSQGHTSGSPNEQFF | TGTGCCAGCAGCCAAGGCCATACTAGCGGGAGTCCCAATGAGCAGTTCTTC